A selection of T cell receptor beta chains follows, all from one sample in a study of blood T cell repertoires in COVID-19. Generated by immunoSEQ multiplex PCR, the TCRdb table keeps only in-frame clones and is missing some. The sample has about 170,000 clones, about 86% seen once. Sequenced: peripheral blood. These receptors all come from a man aged 50 to 59 with active or convalescent COVID-19. Both conserved end residues are part of each CDR3. A D gene is named only where the DNA matches it firmly. Clone sizes are given selectively: once, few, many, or a class where the clone is expanded.

TRBV6-5,.,.,TRBJ1-2,CASSSTTVLGYTF,TGTGCCAGCAGTTCCACGACAGTTCTCGGCTACACCTTC
TRBV7-2,.,.,TRBJ1-2,CASSRAGDLIGYTF,TGTGCCAGCAGCAGGGCGGGGGACTTGATTGGCTACACCTTC
TRBV2,.,TRBD2,TRBJ2-2,CASSEWGMGGATGELFF,TGTGCCAGCAGTGAATGGGGCATGGGAGGGGCGACCGGGGAGCTGTTTTTT
TRBV6-5,.,.,TRBJ1-2,CASNKQGNYGYTF,TGTGCCAGCAATAAACAGGGTAACTATGGCTACACCTTC
TRBV3-1/TRBV3-2,.,.,TRBJ2-2,CASSQVLSGELFF,TGTGCCAGCAGCCAAGTTCTGTCCGGGGAGCTGTTTTTT
TRBV19,.,TRBD1,TRBJ1-1,CASSTWTGGRTEAFF,TGTGCCAGTAGTACATGGACAGGGGGCCGGACTGAAGCTTTCTTT
TRBV11-2,.,.,TRBJ1-5,CASSDGGFAPQHF,TGTGCCAGCAGTGACGGCGGGTTTGCGCCCCAGCATTTT
TRBV7-3,.,TRBD2,TRBJ2-3,CASRRTSGATDTQYF,TGTGCCAGCAGAAGAACTAGCGGAGCAACAGATACGCAGTATTTT
TRBV18,.,TRBD1,TRBJ2-7,CASSSGQGRSYEQYF,TGTGCCAGCTCATCCGGACAGGGAAGGTCCTACGAGCAGTACTTC
TRBV5-1,.,TRBD1,TRBJ1-1,CASSRTTGRNTEAFF,TGCGCCAGCAGCCGGACGACAGGGAGGAACACTGAAGCTTTCTTT
TRBV3-1/TRBV3-2,once,.,TRBJ2-7,CASSRSGKKGEQYF,TGTGCCAGCAGCCGAAGCGGTAAAAAAGGGGAGCAGTACTTC
TRBV5-4,few,.,TRBJ1-6,CASSLAGESYNSPLHF,TGTGCCAGCAGCTTGGCCGGAGAAAGCTATAATTCACCCCTCCACTTT
TRBV5-6,.,.,TRBJ1-2,CASSFEEATGYTF,TGTGCCAGCAGCTTCGAGGAGGCTACTGGCTACACCTTC
TRBV5-1,.,.,TRBJ2-3,CASSLALATDTQYF,TGCGCCAGCAGCTTGGCGCTAGCTACAGATACGCAGTATTTT
TRBV5-4,.,.,TRBJ2-2,CASSLEGRTGELFF,TGTGCCAGCAGCTTGGAGGGGCGGACCGGGGAGCTGTTTTTT
TRBV6-2/TRBV6-3,few,TRBD1,TRBJ2-1,CASSYEQGAYYEQFF,TGTGCCAGCAGTTACGAGCAGGGGGCGTATTATGAGCAGTTCTTC
TRBV24-1,.,TRBD2,TRBJ2-3,CATSSTSGGTWDTQYF,TGTGCCACCTCATCGACTAGCGGGGGGACTTGGGATACGCAGTATTTT
TRBV4-1,once,.,TRBJ2-6,CASSPTGERANVLTF,TGCGCCAGCAGCCCAACGGGGGAAAGGGCCAACGTCCTGACTTTC
TRBV9,.,TRBD1,TRBJ1-3,CASSVETGRSGNTIYF,TGTGCCAGCAGCGTAGAGACAGGGCGCTCTGGAAACACCATATATTTT
TRBV24-1,.,.,TRBJ2-2,CATSDFSGPRDTGELFF,TGTGCCACCAGTGATTTCTCAGGCCCCCGAGACACCGGGGAGCTGTTTTTT
TRBV5-1,few,.,TRBJ2-7,CASTRGQGSYEQYF,TGCGCCAGCACCAGAGGTCAGGGTTCCTACGAGCAGTACTTC
TRBV27,.,TRBD1,TRBJ2-7,CASSDRVEQYF,TGTGCCAGCAGTGACAGGGTTGAGCAGTACTTC
TRBV7-9,.,.,TRBJ1-1,CASSLAPNTEAFF,TGTGCCAGCAGCTTAGCCCCAAACACTGAAGCTTTCTTT
TRBV9,.,.,TRBJ2-6,CASSVEFGGANVLTF,TGTGCCAGCAGCGTAGAATTCGGTGGGGCCAACGTCCTGACTTTC
TRBV5-5,once,TRBD1,TRBJ2-2,CASSYYDRDSRGTGELFF,TGTGCCAGCAGCTATTACGATAGGGACAGTCGAGGGACCGGGGAGCTGTTTTTT
TRBV20-1,.,.,TRBJ2-1,CSARYVVEQFF,TGCAGTGCTAGATATGTTGTTGAGCAGTTCTTC
TRBV2,.,.,TRBJ2-2,CASRPRDTLTGELFF,TGTGCCAGCAGGCCCCGGGACACTCTCACCGGGGAGCTGTTTTTT